The 32 T cell receptor beta chains reported below all come from one sample, sequenced in a study of blood T cells in healthy people across ages. Alongside a J-beta primer mix, a sample-barcoded 5' primer served in a second PCR lasting about 7 to 11 cycles. TCRdb analysed the 5' RACE reads with MiXCR anew, one entry per CDR3 protein. Of some 1,800,000 distinct CDR3 sequences listed, about two fifths are singletons. Sample: blood. These receptors were taken from a human donor in good health.

V is TRBV28 and J is TRBJ2-6; the D is unclear. V gave up 4 bases and J gave up 2 bases, with 15 bases separating them. Germline values: CDR1 MDHEN, CDR2 SYDVKM. The CDR3 sequence is 17 residues long. For the CDR3, the DNA is TGTGCCAGCAGTTCCTGCGACGAGCCTCCTGGGGCCAACGTCCTGACTTTC. This translates into CASSSCDEPPGANVLTF. The complete variable domain, with remaining parts taken from reference TRBV28 and TRBJ2-6, reads DVKVTQSSRYLVKRTGEKVFLECVQDMDHENMFWYRQDPGLGLRLIYFSYDVKMKEKGDIPEGYSVSREKKERFSLILESASTNQTSMYLCASSSCDEPPGANVLTFGAGSRLTVL.

The V call is TRBV10-3, the J call TRBJ1-4; TRBD1 aligns across 9 bases. Germline assignment: CDR1 ENHRY and CDR2 SYGVKD. The CDR3 spans 16 residues. After removal of 1 base from V and 8 bases from J, the junction contained 8 bases not matched to a gene. Here the CDR3 reads CAISEYVGGQGEKLFF. The CDR3 nucleotides are TGTGCCATCAGTGAGTACGTCGGGGGACAGGGAGAAAAACTGTTTTTT.

Only a few counts were recorded for this clonotype. The chain carries TRBV6-5 and TRBJ1-2; no firm D call. Per the germline V gene, CDR1 is MNHEY and CDR2 is SVGAGI. The V and J ends lost 5 bases and 2 bases respectively, with 15 bases between them. The CDR3 runs to 15 residues. CDR3 protein: CASSPLGRGNYGYTF. CDR3 in DNA: TGTGCCAGCAGTCCCCTGGGAAGAGGAAACTATGGCTACACCTTC.

The chain joins TRBV6-5 to TRBJ1-1, with D tentatively TRBD1 (5 bases). V was clipped by 4 bases and J by 11 bases, with 20 bases between them. This CDR3 contains 14 residues. The germline V gene encodes CDR1 MNHEY and CDR2 SVGAGI. The CDR3 loop is CASSFQGVGIGAFF. The CDR3 bases are TGTGCCAGCAGTTTCCAGGGAGTGGGTATCGGTGCTTTCTTT.

The chain carries TRBV6-6 and TRBJ1-2, with 8 bases lining up with TRBD1. Germline V gene sequence: CDR1 MNHNY, CDR2 SVGAGI (reference sequence). The length of the CDR3 is 17 residues. J lost 1 base, V lost 7 bases, and 14 bases had no gene match. Written as DNA, the CDR3 is TGTGCCAGCACCATCTCGGAGGAGACAGGGGTTAACTATGGCTACACCTTC. It specifies CASTISEETGVNYGYTF.

This chain connects TRBV9 to TRBJ2-4; 10 bases agree with TRBD1. Gene TRBJ2-7 matches the end of the DNA better, so the J call may be wrong. CDR1 SGDLS and CDR2 YYNGEE come from the germline V gene. The CDR3 sequence is 15 residues long. The CDR3 nucleotides are TGTGCCAGCAGCGTAGCAGGGACAGGGGTGGGCGAGCAGTACTTC. This encodes CASSVAGTGVGEQYF.

Only a few counts were recorded for this clonotype. CDR3 nucleotide sequence: TGCGCCAGCAGCCCACAGGGTGCCGTCCCGTTAGAGACCCAGTACTTC. Its protein is CASSPQGAVPLETQYF. The V gene is TRBV5-1, the J gene TRBJ2-5; TRBD1 is a possible D gene (6 bases). The CDR3 has 16 residues. Germline V gene sequence: CDR1 SGHRS, CDR2 YFSETQ. The germline V and J ends were trimmed by 4 bases and 4 bases, with 20 bases remaining between them.

As concerns this clonotype: One junction end disagrees with the germline gene, perhaps due to a read error. This sequence joins TRBV20-1 and TRBJ1-5, with D possibly being TRBD1 (5 bases). This CDR3 region has 16 residues. The germline CDR1 and CDR2 sequences are DFQATT and SNEGSKA (reference sequence). The CDR3 DNA is TGCGGTGCTATCACAGGACCCCTTGAAGGCAATCAGCCCCAGCATTTT. Translating it yields CGAITGPLEGNQPQHF.

The chain carries TRBV7-9 and TRBJ2-7; D gene uncertain. The germline V gene has CDR1 SEHNR and CDR2 FQNEAQ (reference sequence). The CDR3 is 15 amino acids. The V gene lost 5 bases and the J gene lost 2 bases, with 16 bases spanning the gap. The CDR3 here is CASSPTEALPYEQYF. CDR3 nucleotides: TGTGCCAGCAGCCCCACTGAGGCGCTACCCTACGAGCAGTACTTC.

The chain employs TRBV28 and TRBJ2-5; TRBD2 agrees at 7 bases. The J call may not be correct, given that the DNA end is closer to TRBJ2-7. CDR1 and CDR2 from the germline V gene are MDHEN and SYDVKM. The CDR3 spans 14 residues. As DNA, the CDR3 is TGTGCCAGCTTAGGGCGGGACTATAGCCTCGAGCAGTACTTC. This gives the protein CASLGRDYSLEQYF.

This clonotype was detected a few times. The genes are TRBV6-1 and TRBJ2-5; TRBD1 agrees at 7 bases. After removal of 5 bases from V and 4 bases from J, the junction contained 13 bases not matched to a gene. CDR1 is MNHNS and CDR2 is SASEGT in the germline V gene. The CDR3 covers 16 residues. The CDR3 here is CASSRAGGYPPETQYF. The CDR3 DNA is TGTGCCAGCAGTAGGGCAGGGGGTTACCCACCAGAGACCCAGTACTTC.

This clonotype was found a few times. This chain joins TRBV11-2 and TRBJ2-5, with 8 bases lining up with TRBD2. The junction had 6 bases not matched to a gene; V was cut back by 6 bases and J by 6 bases. The length of the CDR3 is 13 residues. The germline CDR1 and CDR2 sequences are SGHAT and FQNNGV. CDR3 amino acids: CASRASGGQTQYF. For the CDR3, the DNA is TGTGCCAGCAGGGCAAGCGGGGGACAGACCCAGTACTTC.

The V and J genes are TRBV6-5 and TRBJ1-2; D gene uncertain. Between the trimmed V and J ends, which lost 0 bases and 6 bases, there was a span of 8 bases. The CDR3 contains 13 residues. Germline CDR1 is MNHEY and CDR2 is SVGAGI. Here the CDR3 reads CASSYSWRDGYTF. The DNA of the CDR3 is TGTGCCAGCAGTTACTCGTGGCGAGATGGCTACACCTTC.

This clonotype has more than one count but fewer than ten. The chain combines TRBV20-1 with TRBJ1-2; tentatively, D is TRBD1 (5 bases). The CDR3 contains 13 residues. Germline CDR1 and CDR2: DFQATT and SNEGSKA (reference sequence). Trimming removed 0 bases from V and 8 bases from J, with 13 bases in between. The CDR3 is CSARDGTLEGYTF. The DNA for the CDR3 is TGCAGTGCTAGAGATGGGACCCTGGAGGGCTACACCTTC.

The chain joins TRBV15 to TRBJ2-1, with 9 nucleotides matching TRBD1. CDR1 is LNHNV, CDR2 YYDKDF, per germline (reference sequence). V dropped 0 bases and J dropped 8; count of bases not matched to a gene: 11. The CDR3 sequence is 17 residues long. The CDR3 coding sequence is TGTGCCACCAGCAGAGACTGGGACAGGGATAGTCTGGATGAGCAGTTCTTC. Translated, it gives CATSRDWDRDSLDEQFF.

The genes are TRBV4-3 and TRBJ1-2; D not resolved. The germline V and J ends were trimmed by 2 bases and 7 bases, with 11 bases remaining between them. The CDR3 is 13 amino acids. Germline V gives CDR1 LGHNA, CDR2 YSLEER. The CDR3 spells CASSQSLTAGYTF. CDR3 DNA: TGCGCCAGCAGCCAATCACTAACAGCTGGCTACACCTTC.

To note about this clonotype: Compared with germline, one end of the junction differs, possibly owing to a read error. The CDR3 DNA sequence: TGCAGGGCTAGAAGAGGCCCCTACGAGCAGTACTTC. It yields the protein CRARRGPYEQYF. The genes are TRBV20-1 and TRBJ2-7; D unresolved. The germline CDR1 and CDR2 sequences are DFQATT and SNEGSKA (reference sequence). This CDR3 contains 12 residues.

V and J are TRBV29-1 and TRBJ2-3, with D perhaps assigned TRBD1 or TRBD2 (5 bases each). Germline values: CDR1 SQVTM, CDR2 ANQGSEA. V was pared by 5 bases and J by 4 bases, with 13 bases between. This CDR3 has 13 residues. The CDR3 sequence is CSVYGGFADTQYF. The CDR3 nucleotides read TGCAGCGTTTATGGGGGATTTGCAGATACGCAGTATTTT.

The chain carries TRBV6-5 and TRBJ2-5; 9 bases line up with TRBD1. Per germline, CDR1 MNHEY and CDR2 SVGAGI. The CDR3 runs 17 residues. The junction had 12 bases not matched to a gene; V was cut back by 0 bases and J by 7 bases. The CDR3 loop reads CASSYSGLGQGKRTQYF. CDR3 sequence (DNA): TGTGCCAGCAGTTACTCGGGTCTGGGACAGGGAAAAAGGACCCAGTACTTC.

This clonotype occurred many times. This may be a read error: a much more frequent sequence differs by one nucleotide. The chain uses TRBV10-3 and TRBJ2-3; 11 bases are shared with TRBD2. The J segment lost 1 base and the V segment lost 3 bases, leaving 0 bases of the junction unmatched. In germline, CDR1 is ENHRY, CDR2 SYGVKD. The CDR3 has 15 amino acids. The CDR3 DNA reads TGTGCCATCAGTGAACTAGCGGGGGGCACAGATACGCAGTATTTT. This gives the protein CAISELAGGTDTQYF.

This clonotype was detected a few times. The chain couples TRBV3-1 to TRBJ2-3; D could derive from TRBD1 or TRBD2 (6 bases each). Trimming pared 2 bases from V and 5 bases from J, leaving 20 bases between. Germline CDR1 and CDR2: LGHDT and YNNKEL (reference sequence). The length of the CDR3 is 17 residues. For the CDR3, the DNA is TGTGCCAGCAGCCAAAGAGGGGGACAAGGGGGAGGAGATACGCAGTATTTT. This encodes CASSQRGGQGGGDTQYF.

About this clonotype itself: Compared with germline, one end of the junction differs, possibly owing to a read error. The chain joins TRBV27 to TRBJ2-5; D is possibly TRBD1 (9 bases). The CDR3 is made up of 16 amino acids. Germline CDR1 MNHEY, CDR2 SMNVEV (reference sequence). The CDR3 loop reads CASSLSQGAAGGTQYF. In DNA, the CDR3 is TGTGCCAGCAGTCTATCACAGGGGGCCGCGGGGGGGACCCAGTACTTC.

On this clonotype itself: Germline is not matched at one junction end, which may reflect a read error. The chain combines TRBV4-1 with TRBJ2-7, with a weak D call TRBD2 (6 bases). Germline CDR1 is MGHRA and CDR2 is YSYEKL. The CDR3 extends over 16 amino acids. CDR3 region: CASSQDVAGTPYEQDF. As DNA, the CDR3 is TGCGCCAGCAGCCAAGATGTCGCGGGGACGCCCTACGAGCAGGACTTC.

The CDR3 sequence is CASSFGTAKDTDTQYF. The DNA for the CDR3 is TGTGCCAGCAGCTTCGGGACAGCCAAAGATACAGATACGCAGTATTTT. The chain carries TRBV12-3 or TRBV12-4 and TRBJ2-3; 7 positions agree with TRBD1. The CDR3 length is 16 residues. V shed 6 bases, J shed 3 bases, and the junction held 12 bases outside the gene matches.

V usage is TRBV15 and J usage is TRBJ2-5, with D possibly being TRBD1 (5 bases). The DNA end favors TRBJ2-7, so the J call may be wrong. Germline assignment: CDR1 LNHNV and CDR2 YYDKDF (reference sequence). The CDR3 length is 12 residues. The CDR3 is CATSKDSYEQYF. CDR3 in DNA: TGTGCCACCAGCAAAGACAGCTACGAGCAGTACTTC.

This sequence joins TRBV20-1 and TRBJ1-4; D is unclear. The CDR3 is 14 amino acids. V gave up 5 bases and J gave up 7 bases, with 17 bases separating them. The germline V gene encodes CDR1 DFQATT and CDR2 SNEGSKA (reference sequence). The CDR3 sequence is CSAQPSGIGEKLFF. CDR3 nucleotide sequence: TGCAGTGCTCAACCTAGTGGTATAGGTGAAAAACTGTTTTTT.

In its sample, this clonotype was seen a few times. The chain is built from TRBV4-3 and TRBJ1-2, with a weak D call TRBD1 (5 bases). The length of the CDR3 is 15 residues. CDR1 and CDR2 (germline): LGHNA, YSLEER. Trimming took 5 bases from V and 6 from J, leaving 19 bases between them. CDR3 sequence: CASSASRGVSDGYTF. CDR3 in DNA: TGCGCCAGCAGCGCCTCAAGGGGAGTTTCGGATGGCTACACCTTC.

This chain links TRBV6-6 with TRBJ2-3; the D gene is possibly TRBD2 (7 bases). The CDR3 extends over 15 amino acids. CDR1 and CDR2 from the germline V gene are MNHNY and SVGAGI (reference sequence). With 9 bases removed from V and 0 bases from J, the gap between germline ends came to 16 bases. In DNA, the CDR3 is TGTGCCAGTCACGAGGGGGGGGCTAGCACAGATACGCAGTATTTT. It is translated as CASHEGGASTDTQYF.

Only a few counts were recorded for this clonotype. The chain carries TRBV6-5 and TRBJ2-5, with TRBD2 identical over 15 bases. V dropped 6 bases and J dropped 4; count of bases not matched to a gene: 0. The CDR3 totals 14 residues. Germline V gene lookup returns CDR1 MNHEY and CDR2 SVGAGI. CDR3 coding DNA: TGTGCCAGCAGGGGACTAGCGGGGGGAGAGACCCAGTACTTC. Protein sequence: CASRGLAGGETQYF.

This chain uses TRBV15 with TRBJ2-5, with no clear D. V dropped 7 bases and J dropped 4 bases, with 16 bases sitting between them. CDR3 size: 14 residues. The V gene's germline CDR1 is LNHNV and CDR2 YYDKDF (reference sequence). As DNA, the CDR3 is TGTGCCACCACCTACGGTGGATCGGGAGAGACCCAGTACTTC. Its protein is CATTYGGSGETQYF.

The rearrangement links TRBV5-1 to TRBJ2-5, with TRBD1 identical over 8 bases. V dropped 4 bases and J dropped 5; count of bases not matched to a gene: 10. The germline gives CDR1 SGHRS, CDR2 YFSETQ. CDR3 length equals 15 residues. The CDR3 DNA reads TGCGCCAGCAGCCTATTAGGGACAGGTTATGAGACCCAGTACTTC. This sequence encodes CASSLLGTGYETQYF.

The CDR3 DNA reads as TGTGCCAGCAGTGTACAGGGGATCAATCAGCCCCAGCATTTT. Translation: CASSVQGINQPQHF. The rearrangement links TRBV12-3 or TRBV12-4 to TRBJ1-5; 7 bases fit TRBD1. V trimming: 5 bases; J trimming: 3 bases; junction bases outside the gene matches: 4. This CDR3 region has 14 residues.